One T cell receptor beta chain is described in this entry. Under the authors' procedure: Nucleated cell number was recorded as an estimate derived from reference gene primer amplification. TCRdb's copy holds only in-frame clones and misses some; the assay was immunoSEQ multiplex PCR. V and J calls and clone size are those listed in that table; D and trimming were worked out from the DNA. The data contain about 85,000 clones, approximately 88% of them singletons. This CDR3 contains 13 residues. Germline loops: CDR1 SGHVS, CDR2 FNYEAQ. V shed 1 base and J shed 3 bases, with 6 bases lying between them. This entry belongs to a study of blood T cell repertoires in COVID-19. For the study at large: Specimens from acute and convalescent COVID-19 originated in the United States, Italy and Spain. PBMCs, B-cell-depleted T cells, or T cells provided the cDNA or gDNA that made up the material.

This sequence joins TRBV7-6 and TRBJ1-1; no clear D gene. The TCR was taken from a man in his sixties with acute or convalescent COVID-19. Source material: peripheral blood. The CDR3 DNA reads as TGTGCCAGCAGCTTAGAACAGCACACTGAAGCTTTCTTT. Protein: CASSLEQHTEAFF.